Reported below is one T cell receptor beta chain. Germline CDR1 reads LGHDT; CDR2 reads YNNKEL (reference sequence). The CDR3 is 13 amino acids. Trimming took 4 bases from V and 0 from J; bases not matched to a gene: 0. The source of the sample is a study of blood T cell repertoires in COVID-19. Clones were sequenced by immunoSEQ multiplex PCR, and TCRdb holds only the in-frame ones, with some missing. The repertoire has about 240,000 clones, roughly 90% of them found once; the top ten carry about 9.3%. This receptor was obtained from a man aged 40-55 years who had recovered from COVID-19. Material: PBMCs or T cells enriched from blood (not recorded which). The chain is built from TRBV3-1 (or the pseudogene TRBV3-2) and TRBJ2-7; 7 positions match TRBD2. The chain's CDR3 is CASSPGGSYEQYF. DNA for the CDR3: TGTGCCAGCAGCCCGGGGGGCTCCTACGAGCAGTACTTC.